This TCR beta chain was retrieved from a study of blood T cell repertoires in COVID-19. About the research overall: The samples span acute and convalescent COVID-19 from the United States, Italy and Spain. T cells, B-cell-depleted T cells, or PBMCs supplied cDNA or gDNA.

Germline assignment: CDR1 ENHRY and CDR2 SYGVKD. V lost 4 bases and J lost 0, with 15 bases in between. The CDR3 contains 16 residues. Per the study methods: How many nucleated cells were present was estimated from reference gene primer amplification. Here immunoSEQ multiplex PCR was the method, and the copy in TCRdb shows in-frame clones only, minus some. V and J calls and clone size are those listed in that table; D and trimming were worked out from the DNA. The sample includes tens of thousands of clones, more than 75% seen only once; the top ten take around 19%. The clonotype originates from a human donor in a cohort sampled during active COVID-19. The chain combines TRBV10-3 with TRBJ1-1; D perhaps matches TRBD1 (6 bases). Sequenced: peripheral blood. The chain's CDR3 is CAISGERDTMNTEAFF. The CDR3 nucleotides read TGTGCCATCAGTGGCGAACGGGACACCATGAACACTGAAGCTTTCTTT.